This record covers a single T cell receptor beta chain. Its antigen remains unknown. This sample is drawn from a study of shared clonotypes between healthy human individuals. Evenly divided among several immunoSEQ plates was the genomic DNA of each subset. Scientists sequenced DNA from unsorted PBMC on ten immunoSEQ deep assay plates. Assay used: immunoSEQ multiplex PCR; TCRdb lists only in-frame clones, some missing. Among a few hundred thousand clones, about 80% were seen once, and the ten largest hold around 12%. Study-wide results and limits: In this cohort, only blood was sampled, and tissue repertoires likely differ.

The ends were cut back, 2 bases at V and 1 base at J, with 11 bases in the middle. Germline loops: CDR1 MNHNY, CDR2 SVGAGI (reference sequence). This CDR3 comprises 15 residues. The donors were all Caucasian adults (living in Nashville, Tennessee). This clonotype was obtained from a woman aged 40-49 years in good health. Some clones in this sample may be carry-over from other donors' samples. Sample: PBMCs. The chain links TRBV6-6 to TRBJ1-1; D uncertain. The CDR3 protein is CASSYGSAENTEAFF. CDR3 nucleotide sequence: TGTGCCAGCAGTTACGGGTCGGCAGAGAACACTGAAGCTTTCTTT.